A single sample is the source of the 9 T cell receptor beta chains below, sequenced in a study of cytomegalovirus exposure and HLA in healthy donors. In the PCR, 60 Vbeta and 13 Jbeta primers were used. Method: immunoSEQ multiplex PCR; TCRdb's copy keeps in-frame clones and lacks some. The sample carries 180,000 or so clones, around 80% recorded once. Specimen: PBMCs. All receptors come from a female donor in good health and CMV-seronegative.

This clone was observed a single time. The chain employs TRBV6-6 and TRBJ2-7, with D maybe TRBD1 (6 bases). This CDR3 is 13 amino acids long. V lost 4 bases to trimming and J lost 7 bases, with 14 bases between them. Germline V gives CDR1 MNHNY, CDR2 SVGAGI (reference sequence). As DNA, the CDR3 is TGTGCCAGCAGTTCTCAGGGGCTAGGTGAGCAGTACTTC. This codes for CASSSQGLGEQYF.

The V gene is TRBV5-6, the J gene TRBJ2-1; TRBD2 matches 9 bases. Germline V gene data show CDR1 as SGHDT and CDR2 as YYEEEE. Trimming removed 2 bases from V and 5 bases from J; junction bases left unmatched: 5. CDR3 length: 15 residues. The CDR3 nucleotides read TGTGCCAGCAGCTTAACCAGCGGGAGGAACAATGAGCAGTTCTTC. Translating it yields CASSLTSGRNNEQFF.

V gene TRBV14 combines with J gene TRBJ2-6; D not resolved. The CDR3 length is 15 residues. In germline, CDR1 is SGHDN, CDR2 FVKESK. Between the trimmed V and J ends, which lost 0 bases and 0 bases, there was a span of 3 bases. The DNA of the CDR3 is TGTGCCAGCAGCCAAGAACACTCTGGGGCCAACGTCCTGACTTTC. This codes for CASSQEHSGANVLTF.

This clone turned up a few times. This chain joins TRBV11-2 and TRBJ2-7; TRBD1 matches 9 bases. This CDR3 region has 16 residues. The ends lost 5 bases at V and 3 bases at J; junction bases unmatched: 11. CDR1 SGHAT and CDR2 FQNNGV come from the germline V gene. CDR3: CASSLTGGADYYEQYF. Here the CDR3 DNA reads TGTGCCAGCAGCCTGACAGGGGGGGCGGACTACTACGAGCAGTACTTC.

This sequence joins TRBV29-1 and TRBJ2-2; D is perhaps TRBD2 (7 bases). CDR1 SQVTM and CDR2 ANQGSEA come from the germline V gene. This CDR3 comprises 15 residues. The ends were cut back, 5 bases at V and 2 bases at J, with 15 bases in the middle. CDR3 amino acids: CSVPAGGTNTGELFF. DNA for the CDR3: TGCAGCGTTCCCGCCGGGGGGACAAACACCGGGGAGCTGTTTTTT.

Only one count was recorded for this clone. The CDR3, as DNA: TGCGCCAGCAGCTTGGAAGGCCAGGACAATCAGCCCCAGCATTTT. It specifies CASSLEGQDNQPQHF. This chain uses TRBV5-1 with TRBJ1-5; no firm D call. This CDR3 is built from 15 residues. Trimming left V 0 bases short and J 3 bases short, with 10 bases between. CDR1 is SGHRS, CDR2 YFSETQ, per germline.

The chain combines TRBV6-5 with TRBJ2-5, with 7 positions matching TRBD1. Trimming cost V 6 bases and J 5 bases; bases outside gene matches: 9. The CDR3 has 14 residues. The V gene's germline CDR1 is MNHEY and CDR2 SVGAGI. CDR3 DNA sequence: TGTGCCAGCAGCCAGACAGGGATTGTGGAGACCCAGTACTTC. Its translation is CASSQTGIVETQYF.

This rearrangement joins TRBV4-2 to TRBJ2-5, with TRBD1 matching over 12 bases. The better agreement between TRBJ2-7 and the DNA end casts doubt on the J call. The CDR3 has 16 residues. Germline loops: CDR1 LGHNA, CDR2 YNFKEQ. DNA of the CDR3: TGTGCCAGCAGCCAAGAGGGACAGGGGGCCTCCTACGAGCAGTACTTC. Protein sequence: CASSQEGQGASYEQYF.

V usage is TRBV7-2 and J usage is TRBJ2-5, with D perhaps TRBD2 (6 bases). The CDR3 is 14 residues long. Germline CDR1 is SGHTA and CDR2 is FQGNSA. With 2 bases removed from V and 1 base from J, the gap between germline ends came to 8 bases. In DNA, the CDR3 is TGTGCCAGCAGCTTACAGCGGGTCCAAGAGACCCAGTACTTC. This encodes CASSLQRVQETQYF.